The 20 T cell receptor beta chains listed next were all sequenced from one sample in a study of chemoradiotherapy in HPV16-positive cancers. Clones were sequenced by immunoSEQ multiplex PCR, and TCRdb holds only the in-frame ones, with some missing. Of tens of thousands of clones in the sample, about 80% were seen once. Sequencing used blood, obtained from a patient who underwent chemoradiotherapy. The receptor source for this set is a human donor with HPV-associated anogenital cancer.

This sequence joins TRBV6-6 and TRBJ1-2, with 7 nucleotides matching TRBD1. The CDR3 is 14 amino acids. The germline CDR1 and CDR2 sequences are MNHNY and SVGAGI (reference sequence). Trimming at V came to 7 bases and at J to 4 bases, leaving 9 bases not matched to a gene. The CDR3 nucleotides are TGTGCCAGCACTCGGGACAGTTCGCCCTATGGCTACACCTTC. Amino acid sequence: CASTRDSSPYGYTF.

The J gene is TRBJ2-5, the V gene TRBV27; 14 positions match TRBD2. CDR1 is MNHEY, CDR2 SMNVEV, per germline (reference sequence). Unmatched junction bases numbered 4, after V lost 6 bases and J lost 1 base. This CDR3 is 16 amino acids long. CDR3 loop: CASSLGTSGGQETQYF. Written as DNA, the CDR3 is TGTGCCAGCAGCTTGGGGACTAGCGGGGGCCAAGAGACCCAGTACTTC.

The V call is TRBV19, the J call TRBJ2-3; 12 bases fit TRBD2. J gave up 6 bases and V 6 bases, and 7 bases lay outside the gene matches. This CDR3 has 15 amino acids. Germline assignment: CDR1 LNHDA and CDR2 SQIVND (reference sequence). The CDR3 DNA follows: TGTGCCAGTAGCCCTACTAGCGGGGGGAGGGATACGCAGTATTTT. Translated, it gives CASSPTSGGRDTQYF.

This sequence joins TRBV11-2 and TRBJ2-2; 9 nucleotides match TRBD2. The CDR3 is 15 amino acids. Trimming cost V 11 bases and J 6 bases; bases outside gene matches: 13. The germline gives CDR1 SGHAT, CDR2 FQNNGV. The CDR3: CAGRKPGLASGELFF. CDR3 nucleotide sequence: TGTGCCGGAAGAAAACCGGGACTAGCATCCGGGGAGCTGTTTTTT.

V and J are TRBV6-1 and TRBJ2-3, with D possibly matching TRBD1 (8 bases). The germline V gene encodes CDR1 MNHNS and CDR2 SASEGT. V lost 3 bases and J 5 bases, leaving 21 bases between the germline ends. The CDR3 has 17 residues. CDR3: CASSERGPGGAGDTQYF. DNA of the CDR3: TGTGCCAGCAGTGAGCGGGGGCCAGGGGGCGCGGGAGATACGCAGTATTTT.

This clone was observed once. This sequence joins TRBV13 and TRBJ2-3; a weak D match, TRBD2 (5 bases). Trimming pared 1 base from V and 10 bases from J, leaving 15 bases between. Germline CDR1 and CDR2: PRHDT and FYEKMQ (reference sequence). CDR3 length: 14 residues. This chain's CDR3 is CASSLAVGAGAQYF. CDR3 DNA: TGTGCCAGCAGCTTAGCAGTCGGCGCGGGTGCGCAGTATTTT. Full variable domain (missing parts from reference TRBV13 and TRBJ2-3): AAGVIQSPRHLIKEKRETATLKCYPIPRHDTVYWYQQGPGQDPQFLISFYEKMQSDKGSIPDRFSAQQFSDYHSELNMSSLELGDSALYFCASSLAVGAGAQYFGPGTRLTVL.

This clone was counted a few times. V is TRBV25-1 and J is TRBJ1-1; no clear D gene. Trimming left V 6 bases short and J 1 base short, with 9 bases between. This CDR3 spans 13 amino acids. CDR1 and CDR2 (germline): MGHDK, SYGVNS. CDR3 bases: TGTGCCAGCAGGCTTGGGCAGAACACTGAAGCTTTCTTT. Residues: CASRLGQNTEAFF.

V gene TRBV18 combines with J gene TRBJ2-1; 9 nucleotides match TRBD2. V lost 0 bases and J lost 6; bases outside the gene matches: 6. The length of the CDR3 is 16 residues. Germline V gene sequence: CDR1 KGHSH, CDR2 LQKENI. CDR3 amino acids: CASSPPVRGGANEQFF. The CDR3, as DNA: TGTGCCAGCTCACCACCGGTCCGCGGGGGGGCCAATGAGCAGTTCTTC.

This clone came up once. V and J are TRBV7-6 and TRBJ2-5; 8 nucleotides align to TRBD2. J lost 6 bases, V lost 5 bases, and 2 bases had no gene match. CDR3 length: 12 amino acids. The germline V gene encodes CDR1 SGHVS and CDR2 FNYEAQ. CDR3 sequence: CASSREGKTQYF. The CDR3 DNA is TGTGCCAGCAGCCGGGAGGGAAAGACCCAGTACTTC.

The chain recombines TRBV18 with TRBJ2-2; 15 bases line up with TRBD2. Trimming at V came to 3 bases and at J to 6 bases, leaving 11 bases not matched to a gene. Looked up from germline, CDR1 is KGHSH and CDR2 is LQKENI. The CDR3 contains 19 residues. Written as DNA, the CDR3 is TGTGCCAGCTCACCGAGGGGACTAGCGGGGGGAACCGTTCCCGGGGAGCTGTTTTTT. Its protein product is CASSPRGLAGGTVPGELFF.

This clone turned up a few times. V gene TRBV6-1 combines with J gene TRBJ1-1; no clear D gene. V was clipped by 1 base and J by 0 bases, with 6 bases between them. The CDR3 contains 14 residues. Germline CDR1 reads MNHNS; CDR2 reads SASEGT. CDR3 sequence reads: CASSEVSLNTEAFF. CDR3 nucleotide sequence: TGTGCCAGCAGTGAAGTTTCCCTGAACACTGAAGCTTTCTTT.

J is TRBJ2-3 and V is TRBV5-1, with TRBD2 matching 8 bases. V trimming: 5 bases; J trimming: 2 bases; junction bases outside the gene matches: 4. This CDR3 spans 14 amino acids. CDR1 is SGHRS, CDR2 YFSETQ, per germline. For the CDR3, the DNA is TGCGCCAGCAGACTTAGCGGGGACACAGATACGCAGTATTTT. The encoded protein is CASRLSGDTDTQYF.

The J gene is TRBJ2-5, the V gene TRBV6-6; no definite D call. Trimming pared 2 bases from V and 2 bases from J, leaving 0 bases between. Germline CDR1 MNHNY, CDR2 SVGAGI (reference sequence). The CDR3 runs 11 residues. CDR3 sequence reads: CASSYQETQYF. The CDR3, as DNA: TGTGCCAGCAGTTACCAAGAGACCCAGTACTTC.

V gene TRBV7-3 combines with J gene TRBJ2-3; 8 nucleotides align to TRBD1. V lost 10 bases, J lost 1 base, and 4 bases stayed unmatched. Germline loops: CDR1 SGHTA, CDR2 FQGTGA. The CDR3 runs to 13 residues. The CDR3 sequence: CATAGQGTDTQYF. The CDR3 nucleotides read TGTGCCACCGCGGGACAGGGCACAGATACGCAGTATTTT.

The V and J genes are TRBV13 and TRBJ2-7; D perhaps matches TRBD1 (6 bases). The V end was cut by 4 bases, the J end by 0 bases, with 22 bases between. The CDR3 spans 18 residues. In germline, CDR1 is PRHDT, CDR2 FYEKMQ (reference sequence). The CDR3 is CASSSQMTGLRSSYEQYF. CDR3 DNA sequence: TGTGCCAGCAGCTCCCAAATGACAGGCCTCAGGAGCTCCTACGAGCAGTACTTC.

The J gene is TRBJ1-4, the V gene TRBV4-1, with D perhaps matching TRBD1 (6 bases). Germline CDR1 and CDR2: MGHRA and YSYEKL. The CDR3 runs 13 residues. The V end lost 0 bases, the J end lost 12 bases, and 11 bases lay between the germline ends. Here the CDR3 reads CASSQEGALQLFF. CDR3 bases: TGCGCCAGCAGCCAAGAGGGGGCACTTCAACTGTTTTTT.

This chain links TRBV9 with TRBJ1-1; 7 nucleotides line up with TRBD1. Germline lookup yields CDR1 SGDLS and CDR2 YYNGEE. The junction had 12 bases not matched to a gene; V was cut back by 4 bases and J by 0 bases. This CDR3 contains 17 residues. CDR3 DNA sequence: TGTGCCAGCAGCCCCCGACAGGGAATTACGATGAACACTGAAGCTTTCTTT. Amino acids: CASSPRQGITMNTEAFF.

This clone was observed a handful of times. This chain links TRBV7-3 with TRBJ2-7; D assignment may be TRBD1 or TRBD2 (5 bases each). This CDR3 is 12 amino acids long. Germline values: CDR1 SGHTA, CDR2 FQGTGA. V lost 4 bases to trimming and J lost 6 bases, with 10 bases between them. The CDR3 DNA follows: TGTGCCAGCAGCTCCCCAGGGAGCGAGCAGTACTTC. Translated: CASSSPGSEQYF.

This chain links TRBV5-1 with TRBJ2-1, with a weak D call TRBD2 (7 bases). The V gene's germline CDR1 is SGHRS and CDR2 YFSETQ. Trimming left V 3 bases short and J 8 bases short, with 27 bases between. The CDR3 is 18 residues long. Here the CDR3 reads CASSSNPGGPVSRDEQFF. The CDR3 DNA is TGCGCCAGCAGCTCCAACCCCGGGGGGCCGGTTTCCCGGGATGAGCAGTTCTTC.

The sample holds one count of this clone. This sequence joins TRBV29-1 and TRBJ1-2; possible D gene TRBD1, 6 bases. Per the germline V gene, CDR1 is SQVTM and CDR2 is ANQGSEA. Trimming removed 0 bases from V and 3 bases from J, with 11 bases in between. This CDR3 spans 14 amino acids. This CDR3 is CSVEDVQGYYGYTF. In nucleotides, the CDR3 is TGCAGCGTTGAAGATGTTCAGGGGTACTATGGCTACACCTTC.